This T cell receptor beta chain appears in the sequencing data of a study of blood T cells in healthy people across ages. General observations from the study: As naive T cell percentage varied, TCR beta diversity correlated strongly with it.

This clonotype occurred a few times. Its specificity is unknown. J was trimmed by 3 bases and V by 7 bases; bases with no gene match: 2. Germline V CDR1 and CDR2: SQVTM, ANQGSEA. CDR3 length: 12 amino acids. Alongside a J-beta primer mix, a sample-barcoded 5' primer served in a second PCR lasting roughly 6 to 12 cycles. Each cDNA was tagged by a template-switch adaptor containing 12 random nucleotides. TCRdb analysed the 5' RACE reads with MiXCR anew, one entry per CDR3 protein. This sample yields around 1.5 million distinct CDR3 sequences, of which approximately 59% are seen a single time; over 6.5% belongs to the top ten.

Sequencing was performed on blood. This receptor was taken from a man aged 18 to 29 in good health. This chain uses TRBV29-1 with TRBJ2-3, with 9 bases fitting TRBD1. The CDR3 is CSGDRVTDTQYF. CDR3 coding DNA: TGCAGCGGGGACAGGGTTACAGATACGCAGTATTTT.